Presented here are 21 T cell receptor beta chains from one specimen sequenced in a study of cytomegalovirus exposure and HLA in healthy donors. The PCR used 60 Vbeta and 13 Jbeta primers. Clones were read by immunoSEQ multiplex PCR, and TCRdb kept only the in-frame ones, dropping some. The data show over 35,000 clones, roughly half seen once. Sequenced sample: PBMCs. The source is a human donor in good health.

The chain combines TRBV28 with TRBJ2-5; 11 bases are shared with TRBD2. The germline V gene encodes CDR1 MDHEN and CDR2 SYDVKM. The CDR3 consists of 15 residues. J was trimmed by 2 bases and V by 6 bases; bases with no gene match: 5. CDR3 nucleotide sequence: TGTGCCAGCAGGGAGACTAGCGGGGATCAAGAGACCCAGTACTTC. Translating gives CASRETSGDQETQYF. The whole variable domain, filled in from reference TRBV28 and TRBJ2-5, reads DVKVTQSSRYLVKRTGEKVFLECVQDMDHENMFWYRQDPGLGLRLIYFSYDVKMKEKGDIPEGYSVSREKKERFSLILESASTNQTSMYLCASRETSGDQETQYFGPGTRLLVL.

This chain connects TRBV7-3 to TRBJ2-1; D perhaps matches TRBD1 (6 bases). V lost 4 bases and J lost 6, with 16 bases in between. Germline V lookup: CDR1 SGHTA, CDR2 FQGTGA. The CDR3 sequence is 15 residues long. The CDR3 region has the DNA TGTGCCAGCAGCTCAGGGACACAGGTTTTCAATGAGCAGTTCTTC. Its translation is CASSSGTQVFNEQFF.

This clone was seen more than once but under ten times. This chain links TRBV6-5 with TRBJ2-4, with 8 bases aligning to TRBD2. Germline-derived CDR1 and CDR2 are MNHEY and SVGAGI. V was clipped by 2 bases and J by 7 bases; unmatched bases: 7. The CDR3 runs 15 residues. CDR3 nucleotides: TGTGCCAGCAGTTACAGGGCGGGGGGTCGGAACATTCAGTACTTC. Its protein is CASSYRAGGRNIQYF.

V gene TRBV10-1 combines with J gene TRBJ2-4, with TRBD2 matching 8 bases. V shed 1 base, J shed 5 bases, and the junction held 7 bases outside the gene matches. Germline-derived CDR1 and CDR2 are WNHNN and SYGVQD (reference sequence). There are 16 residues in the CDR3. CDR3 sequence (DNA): TGCGCCAGCAGTGAGTGGTTGCGGGAGGACGAAAACATTCAGTACTTC. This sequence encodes CASSEWLREDENIQYF.

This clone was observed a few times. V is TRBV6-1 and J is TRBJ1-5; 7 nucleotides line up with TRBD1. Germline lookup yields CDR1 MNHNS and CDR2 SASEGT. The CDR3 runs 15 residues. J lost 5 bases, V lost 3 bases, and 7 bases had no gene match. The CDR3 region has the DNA TGTGCCAGCAGTGAGAACAGGGGATCGTATCAGCCCCAGCATTTT. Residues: CASSENRGSYQPQHF.

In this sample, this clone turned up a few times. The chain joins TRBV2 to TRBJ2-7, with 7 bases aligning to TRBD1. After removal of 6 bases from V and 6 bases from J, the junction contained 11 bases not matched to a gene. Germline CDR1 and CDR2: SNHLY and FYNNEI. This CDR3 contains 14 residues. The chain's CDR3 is CASRSRQGPSEQYF. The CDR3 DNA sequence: TGTGCCAGCAGGTCCAGACAGGGCCCCTCCGAGCAGTACTTC.

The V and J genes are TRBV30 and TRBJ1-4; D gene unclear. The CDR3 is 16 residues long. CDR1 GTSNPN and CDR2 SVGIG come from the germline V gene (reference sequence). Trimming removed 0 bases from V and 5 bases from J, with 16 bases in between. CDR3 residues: CAWSVRFGEVNEKLFF. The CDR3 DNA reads TGTGCCTGGAGTGTTCGTTTTGGAGAGGTGAATGAAAAACTGTTTTTT.

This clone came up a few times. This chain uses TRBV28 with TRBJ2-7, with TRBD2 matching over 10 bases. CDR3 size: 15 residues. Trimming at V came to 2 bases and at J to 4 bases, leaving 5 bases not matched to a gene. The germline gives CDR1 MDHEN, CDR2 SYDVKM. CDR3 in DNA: TGTGCCAGCAGTTTAGTAGCGGGGGGTAGATACGAGCAGTACTTC. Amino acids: CASSLVAGGRYEQYF.

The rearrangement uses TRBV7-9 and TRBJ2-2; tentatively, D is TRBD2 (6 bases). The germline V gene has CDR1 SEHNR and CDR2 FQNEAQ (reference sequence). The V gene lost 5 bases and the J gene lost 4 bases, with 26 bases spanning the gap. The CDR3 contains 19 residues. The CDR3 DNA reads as TGTGCCAGCAGCACCCCCCAAGGTGGGACGGGAGCGGGCACCGGGGAGCTGTTTTTT. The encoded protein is CASSTPQGGTGAGTGELFF.

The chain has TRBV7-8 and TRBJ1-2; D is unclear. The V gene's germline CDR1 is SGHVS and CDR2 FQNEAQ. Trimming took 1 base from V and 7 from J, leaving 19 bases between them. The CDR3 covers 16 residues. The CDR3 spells CASSLGIQAPSSGYTF. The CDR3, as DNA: TGTGCCAGCAGCTTAGGAATCCAGGCGCCGAGCTCTGGCTACACCTTC.

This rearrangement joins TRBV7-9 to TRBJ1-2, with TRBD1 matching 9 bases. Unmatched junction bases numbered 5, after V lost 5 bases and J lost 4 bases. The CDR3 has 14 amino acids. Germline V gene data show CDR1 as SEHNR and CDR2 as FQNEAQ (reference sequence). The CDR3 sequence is CASSAAQGAYGYTF. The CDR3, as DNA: TGTGCCAGCAGCGCCGCACAGGGGGCCTATGGCTACACCTTC.

In nucleotides, the CDR3 is TGTGCCAGCAGTTTGGCCCCGGGACAGGGAAATTCACCCCTCCACTTT. Amino acids: CASSLAPGQGNSPLHF. The chain has TRBV28 and TRBJ1-6, with 9 bases aligning to TRBD1. The CDR3 is made up of 16 amino acids. From germline, CDR1 is MDHEN and CDR2 SYDVKM. The junction had 7 bases not matched to a gene; V was cut back by 3 bases and J by 7 bases.

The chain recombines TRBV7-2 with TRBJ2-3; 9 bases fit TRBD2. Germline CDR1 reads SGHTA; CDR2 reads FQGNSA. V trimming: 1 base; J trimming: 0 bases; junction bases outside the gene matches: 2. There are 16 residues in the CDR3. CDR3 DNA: TGTGCCAGCAGCTTAGTACTAGCGGGTAGCACAGATACGCAGTATTTT. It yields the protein CASSLVLAGSTDTQYF.

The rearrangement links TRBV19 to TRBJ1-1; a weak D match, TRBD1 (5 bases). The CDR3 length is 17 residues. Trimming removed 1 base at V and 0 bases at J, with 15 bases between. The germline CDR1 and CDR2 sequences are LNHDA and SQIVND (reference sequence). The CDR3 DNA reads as TGTGCCAGTAGTATAGGATCAGGGCGGGGGATGAACACTGAAGCTTTCTTT. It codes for CASSIGSGRGMNTEAFF. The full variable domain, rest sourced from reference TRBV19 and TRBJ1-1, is DGGITQSPKYLFRKEGQNVTLSCEQNLNHDAMYWYRQDPGQGLRLIYYSQIVNDFQKGDIAEGYSVSREKKESFPLTVTSAQKNPTAFYLCASSIGSGRGMNTEAFFGQGTRLTVV.

The CDR3 sequence is CASSMGDRDTEAFF. CDR3 coding DNA: TGTGCCAGTAGTATGGGGGACAGGGACACTGAAGCTTTCTTT. The chain combines TRBV19 with TRBJ1-1; TRBD1 matches at 9 bases. The CDR3 length is 14 residues. CDR1 LNHDA and CDR2 SQIVND come from the germline V gene (reference sequence). The junction had 2 bases not matched to a gene; V was cut back by 3 bases and J by 3 bases.

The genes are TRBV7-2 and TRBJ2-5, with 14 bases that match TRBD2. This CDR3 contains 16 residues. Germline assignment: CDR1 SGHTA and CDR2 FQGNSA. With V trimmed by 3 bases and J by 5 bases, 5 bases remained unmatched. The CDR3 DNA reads TGTGCCAGCAGCTTCGGACTAGCGGGGGGAAGGGAGACCCAGTACTTC. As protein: CASSFGLAGGRETQYF.

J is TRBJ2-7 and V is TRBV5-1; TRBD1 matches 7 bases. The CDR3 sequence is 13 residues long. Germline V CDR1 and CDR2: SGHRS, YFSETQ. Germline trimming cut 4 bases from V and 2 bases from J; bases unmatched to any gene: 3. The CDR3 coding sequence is TGCGCCAGCAGCCAACAGGGGACCTACGAGCAGTACTTC. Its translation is CASSQQGTYEQYF.

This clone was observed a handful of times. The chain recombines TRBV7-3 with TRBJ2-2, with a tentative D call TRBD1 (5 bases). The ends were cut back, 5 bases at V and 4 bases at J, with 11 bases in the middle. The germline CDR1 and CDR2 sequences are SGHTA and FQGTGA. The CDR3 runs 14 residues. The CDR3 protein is CASSPQGFTGELFF. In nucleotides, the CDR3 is TGTGCCAGCAGCCCCCAGGGTTTCACCGGGGAGCTGTTTTTT.

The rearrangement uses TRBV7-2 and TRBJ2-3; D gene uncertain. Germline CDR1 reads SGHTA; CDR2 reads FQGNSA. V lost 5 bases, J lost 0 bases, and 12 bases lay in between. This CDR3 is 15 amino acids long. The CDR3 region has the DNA TGTGCCAGCAGCCCCAGACTCTCTAGCACAGATACGCAGTATTTT. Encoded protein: CASSPRLSSTDTQYF. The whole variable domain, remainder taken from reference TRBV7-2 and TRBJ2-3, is GAGVSQSPSNKVTEKGKDVELRCDPISGHTALYWYRQSLGQGLEFLIYFQGNSAPDKSGLPSDRFSAERTGGSVSTLTIQRTQQEDSAVYLCASSPRLSSTDTQYFGPGTRLTVL.

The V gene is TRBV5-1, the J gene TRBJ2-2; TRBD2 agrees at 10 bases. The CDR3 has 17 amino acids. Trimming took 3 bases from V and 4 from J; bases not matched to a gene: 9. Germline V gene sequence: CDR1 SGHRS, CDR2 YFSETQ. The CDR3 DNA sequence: TGCGCCAGCAGCTCACTAGCGGGAACGGTTATCACCGGGGAGCTGTTTTTT. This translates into CASSSLAGTVITGELFF.

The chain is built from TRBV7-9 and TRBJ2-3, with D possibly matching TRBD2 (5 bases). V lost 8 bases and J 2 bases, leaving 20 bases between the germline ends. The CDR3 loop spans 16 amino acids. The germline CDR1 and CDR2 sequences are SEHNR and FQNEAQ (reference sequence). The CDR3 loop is CASFNQAGVVTDTQYF. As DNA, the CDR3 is TGTGCCAGCTTCAATCAGGCGGGCGTGGTCACAGATACGCAGTATTTT.